Below are 7 T cell receptor beta chains sequenced from a single sample in a study of blood T cell repertoires in COVID-19. The repertoire was sequenced with immunoSEQ multiplex PCR; TCRdb's copy has only in-frame clones and lacks some. The data show 30,000 to 40,000 clones, 79% seen once. The sequenced material came from peripheral blood. Every receptor here comes from a man aged 65-85 years with acute or convalescent COVID-19.

The chain is built from TRBV6-5 and TRBJ2-1, with 7 positions matching TRBD1. V shed 5 bases and J 0 bases; nucleotides not matched to a gene: 4. The CDR3 covers 15 residues. CDR1 is MNHEY, CDR2 SVGAGI, per germline. The CDR3 DNA is TGTGCCAGCAGTATACAGGGGAGCTCCTACAATGAGCAGTTCTTC. Its protein is CASSIQGSSYNEQFF.

The count of this clone is one. V gene TRBV5-1 combines with J gene TRBJ1-2; the D is unclear. CDR3 size: 12 residues. The germline V gene encodes CDR1 SGHRS and CDR2 YFSETQ. Trimming took off 4 bases at V and 6 bases at J, with 10 bases between the two ends. CDR3 region: CASSPQEDGYTF. In nucleotides, the CDR3 is TGCGCCAGCAGCCCCCAGGAAGATGGCTACACCTTC.

The chain has TRBV18 and TRBJ1-3, with D possibly TRBD1 on 5 matching bases. This CDR3 has 13 residues. The germline V gene encodes CDR1 KGHSH and CDR2 LQKENI. The V gene lost 3 bases and the J gene lost 7 bases, with 10 bases spanning the gap. The CDR3 reads CASSPLGQNTIYF. The CDR3 nucleotides read TGTGCCAGCTCACCCCTGGGGCAGAACACCATATATTTT.

The rearrangement links TRBV6-5 to TRBJ2-1, with D perhaps TRBD2 (5 bases). CDR3 size: 13 residues. V shed 2 bases and J shed 9 bases, with 11 bases lying between them. CDR1 and CDR2 (germline): MNHEY, SVGAGI. This CDR3 reads CASSYGPSSEQFF. The CDR3 bases are TGTGCCAGCAGTTACGGACCTAGCAGTGAGCAGTTCTTC.

This chain's CDR3 is CATSTGGVDEQYF. CDR3 nucleotides: TGTGCCACCAGCACCGGTGGAGTTGACGAGCAGTACTTC. The genes are TRBV15 and TRBJ2-7; no clear D gene. The V end was cut by 4 bases, the J end by 5 bases, with 12 bases between. Germline V gene data show CDR1 as LNHNV and CDR2 as YYDKDF (reference sequence). The CDR3 length is 13 residues.

The chain is built from TRBV24-1 and TRBJ2-3; 7 nucleotides agree with TRBD2. In germline, CDR1 is KGHDR, CDR2 SFDVKD. This CDR3 region has 17 residues. The ends lost 4 bases at V and 2 bases at J; junction bases unmatched: 11. The CDR3 sequence: CATSDLSSGAYTDTQYF. The CDR3 DNA sequence: TGTGCCACCAGTGACCTCTCCAGCGGGGCTTACACAGATACGCAGTATTTT.

This rearrangement joins TRBV4-1 to TRBJ1-5; a weak D match, TRBD1 (5 bases). Germline V gene lookup returns CDR1 MGHRA and CDR2 YSYEKL. The CDR3 contains 13 residues. Trimming pared 0 bases from V and 13 bases from J, leaving 13 bases between. The CDR3: CASSQDQQTAQHF. As DNA, the CDR3 is TGCGCCAGCAGCCAAGATCAGCAGACAGCGCAGCATTTT.